This T cell receptor (beta chain) was observed in a study of T-cell reconstitution after alpha-beta-depleted transplantation in children. The authors prepared the TCRbeta library with unique molecular identifiers. TCRdb re-called the PCR reads with MiXCR, one entry per CDR3 protein. The sample has approximately 290,000 distinct CDR3 sequences, roughly 11% seen once; the top ten hold around 24%. This clonotype came up many times. Its antigen is not identified. The V gene's germline CDR1 is SQVTM and CDR2 ANQGSEA. The CDR3 length is 12 residues. V lost 7 bases, J lost 4 bases, and 12 bases lay in between. Regarding the study as a whole: Some patients' high day-60 TCRbeta diversity was traced to surviving recipient T cells and thymic progenitors. T-cell counts and diversity at one year following transplant were attributed mainly to newly produced T cells. Several hundred expanded graft clones reportedly gave rise to the alpha-beta T cells present about two months after transplant.

The specimen comprised peripheral blood, sampled 180 days after TCRalphabeta/CD19-depleted stem cell transplant. This TCR came from a male patient between 2 and 10 years old who had a stem cell transplant for chronic granulomatous disease, so the T cells may come from the graft donor. The rearrangement uses TRBV29-1 and TRBJ2-3; D not certain. DNA of the CDR3: TGCAGCGCCAACAAGGAACCAGATACGCAGTATTTT. Translated: CSANKEPDTQYF.